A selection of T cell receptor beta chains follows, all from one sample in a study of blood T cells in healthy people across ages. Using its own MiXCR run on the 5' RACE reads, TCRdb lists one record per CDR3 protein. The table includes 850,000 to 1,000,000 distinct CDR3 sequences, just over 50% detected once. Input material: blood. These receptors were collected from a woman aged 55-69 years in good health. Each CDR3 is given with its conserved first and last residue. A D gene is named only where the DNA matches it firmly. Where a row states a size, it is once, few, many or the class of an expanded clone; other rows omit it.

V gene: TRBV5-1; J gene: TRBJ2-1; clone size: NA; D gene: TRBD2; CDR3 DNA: TGCGCCAGCAGCCTCGAGACTAGCGGTCGAGGGAATGAGCAGTTCTTC; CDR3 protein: CASSLETSGRGNEQFF
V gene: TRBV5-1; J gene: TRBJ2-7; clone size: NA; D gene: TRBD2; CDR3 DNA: TGCGCCAGCAGCCGACAAGGGAGGGGCTCCTACGAGCAGTACTTC; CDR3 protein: CASSRQGRGSYEQYF
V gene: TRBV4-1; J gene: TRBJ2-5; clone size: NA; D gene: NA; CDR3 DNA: TGCGCCAGCAGCCAAGTGATATACCAAGAGACCCAGTACTTC; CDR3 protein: CASSQVIYQETQYF
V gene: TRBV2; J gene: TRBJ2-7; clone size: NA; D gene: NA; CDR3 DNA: TGTGCCAGCAGAGCCACACTAGGTGTTAGTAGGTCCTACGAGCAGTACTTC; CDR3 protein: CASRATLGVSRSYEQYF
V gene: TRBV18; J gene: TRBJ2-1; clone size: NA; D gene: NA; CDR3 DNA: TGTGCCAGCTCCGGTCCCATGTTGGATGAGCAGTTCTTC; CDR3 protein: CASSGPMLDEQFF
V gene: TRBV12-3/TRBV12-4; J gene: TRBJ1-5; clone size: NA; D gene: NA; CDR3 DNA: TGTGCCAGCAATGTCGGGTTGGGGGTTCAGCCCCAGCATTTT; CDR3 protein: CASNVGLGVQPQHF
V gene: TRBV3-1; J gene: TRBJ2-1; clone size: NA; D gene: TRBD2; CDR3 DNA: TGTGCCAGCAGCTCTACAACGACTAGCGTGGAGCAGTTCTTC; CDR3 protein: CASSSTTTSVEQFF
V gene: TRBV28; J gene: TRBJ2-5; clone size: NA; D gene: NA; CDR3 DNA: TGTGCCAGCAGCTCCCGGGACCCAGTAATCACCCAGTACTTC; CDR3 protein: CASSSRDPVITQYF
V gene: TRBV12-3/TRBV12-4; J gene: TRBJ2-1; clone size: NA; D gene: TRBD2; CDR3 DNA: TGTGCCAGCAGTTTAAGTTCGGCTAGCGGGAGAAATGAGCAGTTCTTC; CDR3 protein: CASSLSSASGRNEQFF
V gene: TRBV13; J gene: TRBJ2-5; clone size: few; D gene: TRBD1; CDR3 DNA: TGTGCCAGCAGCGGCCGGACAGGGAATCCAGAGACCCAGTACTTC; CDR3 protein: CASSGRTGNPETQYF
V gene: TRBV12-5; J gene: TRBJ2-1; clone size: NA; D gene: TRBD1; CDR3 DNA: TGTGCTAGTGGTTCCACAGGGGGCAATGAGCAGTTCTTC; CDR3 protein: CASGSTGGNEQFF
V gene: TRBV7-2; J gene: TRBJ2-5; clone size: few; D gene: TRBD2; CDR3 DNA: TGTGCCAGCAGCTCCAGCGGGGACCGCCCTCGCCAGACCCAGTACTTC; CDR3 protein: CASSSSGDRPRQTQYF
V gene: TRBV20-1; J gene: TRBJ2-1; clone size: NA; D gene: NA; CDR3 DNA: TGCAGTGCTAGTTCTAGCGAGGCCAATGAGCAGTTCTTC; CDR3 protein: CSASSSEANEQFF
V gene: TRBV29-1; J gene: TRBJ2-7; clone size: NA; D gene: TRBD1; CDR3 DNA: TGCAGCGCCATGACCAGGACAGGGTCCCCTTCAAGGGAGCAGTACTTC; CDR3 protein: CSAMTRTGSPSREQYF
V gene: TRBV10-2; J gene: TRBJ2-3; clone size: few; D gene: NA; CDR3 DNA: TGCGCCAGCAGCGTACTCGGGAGACCCACAGATACGCAGTATTTT; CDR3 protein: CASSVLGRPTDTQYF
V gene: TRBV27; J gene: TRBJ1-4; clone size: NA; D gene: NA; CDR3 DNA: TGTGCCAGCGCTCGGGCAGGGAATGAAAAACTGTTTTTT; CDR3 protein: CASARAGNEKLFF
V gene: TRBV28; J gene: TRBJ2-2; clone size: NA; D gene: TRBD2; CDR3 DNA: TGTGCCAGCAGTTTGTTTACTAGCGGTAACACCGGGGAGCTGTTTTTT; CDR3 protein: CASSLFTSGNTGELFF
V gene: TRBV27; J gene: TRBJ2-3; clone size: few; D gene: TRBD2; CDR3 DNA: TGTGCCAGCAGTTTTGGGACTAGCGGGAGGGATACGCAGTATTTT; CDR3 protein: CASSFGTSGRDTQYF
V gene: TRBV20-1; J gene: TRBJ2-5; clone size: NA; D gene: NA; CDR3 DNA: TGCAGTGCTAGAGCCCCCGGCGGGCGGGTAAATGAGCAGTACTTC; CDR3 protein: CSARAPGGRVNEQYF
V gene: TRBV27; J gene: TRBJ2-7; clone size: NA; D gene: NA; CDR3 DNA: TGTGCCAGCAGTTTAGGACACCGTGTCTACGAGCAGTACTTC; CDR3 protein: CASSLGHRVYEQYF
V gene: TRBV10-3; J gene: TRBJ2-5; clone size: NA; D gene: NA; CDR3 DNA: TGTGCCATCAGTTTGGGCAATGAGCAGTACTTC; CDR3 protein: CAISLGNEQYF
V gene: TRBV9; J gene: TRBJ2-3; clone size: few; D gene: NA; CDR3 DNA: TGTGCCAGCAGCGTCTTTGATGTCACAGATACGCAGTATTTT; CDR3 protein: CASSVFDVTDTQYF
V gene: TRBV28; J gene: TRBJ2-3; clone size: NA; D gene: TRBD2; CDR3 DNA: TGTGCCAGCAGTTTCCCCGGGACTAGCGGCCTCACAGATACGCAGTATTTT; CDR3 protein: CASSFPGTSGLTDTQYF
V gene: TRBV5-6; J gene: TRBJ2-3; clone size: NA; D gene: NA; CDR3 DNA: TGTGCCAGCAGCGAACCCCGTTTGACCACAGATACGCAGTATTTT; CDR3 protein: CASSEPRLTTDTQYF
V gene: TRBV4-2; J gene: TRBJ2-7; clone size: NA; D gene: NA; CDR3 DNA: TGTGCCAGCAGCCAAGAGGGCAGAATCTACTACGAGCAGTACTTC; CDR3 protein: CASSQEGRIYYEQYF
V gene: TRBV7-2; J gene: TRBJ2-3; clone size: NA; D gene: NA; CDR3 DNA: TGTGCCAGCAGCTTCGTGGGGGGCGCCGGCACAGATACGCAGTATTTT; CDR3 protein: CASSFVGGAGTDTQYF
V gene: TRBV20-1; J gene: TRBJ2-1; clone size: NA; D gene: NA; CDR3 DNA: TGCAGTGCCCCACAACGGGAGCGGGTAATGACATGGGATGAGCAGTTCTTC; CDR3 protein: CSAPQRERVMTWDEQFF
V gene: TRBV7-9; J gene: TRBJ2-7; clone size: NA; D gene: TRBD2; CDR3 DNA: TGTGCCAGCAGCTCGGCGGGACTAGCGAGGTACGAGCAGTACTTC; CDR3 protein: CASSSAGLARYEQYF
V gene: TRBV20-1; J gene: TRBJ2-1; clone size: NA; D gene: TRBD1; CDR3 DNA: TGCAGTGCTTTAGGACAGGGAAGTACGTATGAGCAGTTCTTC; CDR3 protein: CSALGQGSTYEQFF
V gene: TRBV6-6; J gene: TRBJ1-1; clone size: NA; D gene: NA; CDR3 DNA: TGTGCCAGCATTCAGAAGCTATACATGAACACTGAAGCTTTCTTT; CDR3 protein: CASIQKLYMNTEAFF
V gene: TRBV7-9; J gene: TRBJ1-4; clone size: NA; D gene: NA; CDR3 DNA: TGTGCCAGCAGCCCTGGGAGGGAGCGAGAAAAACTGTTTTTT; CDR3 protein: CASSPGREREKLFF
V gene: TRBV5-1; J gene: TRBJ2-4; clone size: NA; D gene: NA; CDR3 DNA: TGCGCCAGCAGCCTGGGTTACATTCAGTACTTC; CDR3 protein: CASSLGYIQYF
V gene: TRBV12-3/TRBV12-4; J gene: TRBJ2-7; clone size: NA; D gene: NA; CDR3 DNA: TGTGCCAGCAGTCACTGGAGAAACAGGGTTGACGAGCAGTACTTC; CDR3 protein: CASSHWRNRVDEQYF
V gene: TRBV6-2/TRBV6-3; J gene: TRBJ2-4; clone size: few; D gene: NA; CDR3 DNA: TGTGCCAGCAGTATGAACACCGTAGCCAAAAACATTCAGTACTTC; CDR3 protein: CASSMNTVAKNIQYF
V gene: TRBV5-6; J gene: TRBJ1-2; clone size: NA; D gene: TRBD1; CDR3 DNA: TGTGCCAGCAGCTTGTACGGGACAGGGGGCTCCGGCTACACCTTC; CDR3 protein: CASSLYGTGGSGYTF
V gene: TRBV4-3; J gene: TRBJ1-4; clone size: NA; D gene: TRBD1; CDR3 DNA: TGCGCCAGCAGCCAAGATTACCCGGGACAGGGGGCAGAAAAACTGTTTTTT; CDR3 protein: CASSQDYPGQGAEKLFF
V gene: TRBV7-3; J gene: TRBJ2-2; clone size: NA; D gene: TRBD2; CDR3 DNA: TGTGCCAGCAGCTCCCGGGAGGGCCGCACCGGGGAGCTGTTTTTT; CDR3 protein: CASSSREGRTGELFF
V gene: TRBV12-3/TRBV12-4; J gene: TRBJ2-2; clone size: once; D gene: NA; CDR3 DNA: TGTGCCAGCAGTTTAAAGGGGGGCTTGGGCACCGGGGAGCTGTTTTTT; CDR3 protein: CASSLKGGLGTGELFF
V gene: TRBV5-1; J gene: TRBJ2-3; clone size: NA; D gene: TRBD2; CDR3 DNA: TGCGCCAGCAGCCCCGGGACTAGCGGACGGTACACAGATACGCAGTATTTT; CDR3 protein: CASSPGTSGRYTDTQYF
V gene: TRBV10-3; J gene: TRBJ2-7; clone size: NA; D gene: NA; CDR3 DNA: TGTGCCATCAGCTCTGAAAGGCTAGGGGCCTACGAGCAGTACTTC; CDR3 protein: CAISSERLGAYEQYF
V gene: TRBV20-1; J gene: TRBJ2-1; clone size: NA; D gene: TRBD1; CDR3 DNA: TGCAGTGCTAGAGAAACCCCGGACAGGGTCTACAATGAGCAGTTCTTC; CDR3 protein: CSARETPDRVYNEQFF
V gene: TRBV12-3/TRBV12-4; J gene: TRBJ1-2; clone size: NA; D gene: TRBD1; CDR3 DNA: TGTGCCAGCAGTGATAGACAGGGTTATGGCTACACCTTC; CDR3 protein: CASSDRQGYGYTF
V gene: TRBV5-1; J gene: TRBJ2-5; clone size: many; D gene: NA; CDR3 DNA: TGCGCCAGCAGCTTGCCGGGACAAGAGACCCAGTACTTC; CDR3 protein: CASSLPGQETQYF
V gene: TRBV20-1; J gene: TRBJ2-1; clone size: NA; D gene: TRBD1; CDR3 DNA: TGCAGTGCTAGAAGTCGGGACAGGGTCGGCCACAATGAGCAGTTCTTC; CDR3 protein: CSARSRDRVGHNEQFF
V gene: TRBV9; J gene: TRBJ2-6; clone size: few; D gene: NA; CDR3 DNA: TGTGCCAGCAGCGGGGCATCCTCTGGGGCCAACGTCCTGACTTTC; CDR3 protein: CASSGASSGANVLTF
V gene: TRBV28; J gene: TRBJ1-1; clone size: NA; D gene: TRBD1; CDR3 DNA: TGTGCCAGCAGTAGACAGGGTCGCGCCACCGAAGCTTTCTTT; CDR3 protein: CASSRQGRATEAFF
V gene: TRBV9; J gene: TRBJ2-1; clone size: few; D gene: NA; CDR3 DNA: TGTGCCAGCAGCGCGGACACTACACGGAGCAATGAGCAGTTCTTC; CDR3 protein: CASSADTTRSNEQFF
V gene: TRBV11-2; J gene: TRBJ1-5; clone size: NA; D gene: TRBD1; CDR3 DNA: TGTGCCAGCAGCTTAGAGGCAGGGGGCGATCAGCCCCAGCATTTT; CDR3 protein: CASSLEAGGDQPQHF
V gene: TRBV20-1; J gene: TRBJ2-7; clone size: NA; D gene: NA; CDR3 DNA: TGCAGTGCTAGGGGAGGAGAACCCTACGAGCAGTACTTC; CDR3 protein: CSARGGEPYEQYF
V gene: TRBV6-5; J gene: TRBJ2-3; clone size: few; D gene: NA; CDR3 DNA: TGTGCCAGCAGTTACAGGGTTACCACAGATACGCAGTATTTT; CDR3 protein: CASSYRVTTDTQYF
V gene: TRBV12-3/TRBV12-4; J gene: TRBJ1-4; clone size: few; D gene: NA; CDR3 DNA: TGTGCCAGCAGTCTCACCCATCAGGCCTCCGGGAAACTGTTTTTT; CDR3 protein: CASSLTHQASGKLFF
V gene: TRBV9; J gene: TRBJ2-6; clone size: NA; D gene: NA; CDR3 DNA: TGTGCCAGCAGCGTAGACCCTATTGCTGGGGCCAACGTCCTGACTTTC; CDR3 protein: CASSVDPIAGANVLTF
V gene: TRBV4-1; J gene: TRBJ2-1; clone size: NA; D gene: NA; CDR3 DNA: TGCGCCAGCAGCCAAGAGCATCGAACTGATGAGCAGTTCTTC; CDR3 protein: CASSQEHRTDEQFF
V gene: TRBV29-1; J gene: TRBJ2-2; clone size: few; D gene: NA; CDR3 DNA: TGCAGCGCCTGGACGGCGGGCACCGGGGAGCTGTTTTTT; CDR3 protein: CSAWTAGTGELFF
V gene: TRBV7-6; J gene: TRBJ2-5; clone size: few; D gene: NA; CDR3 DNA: TGTGCCAGCACCAAGGATTGGGGTGAGACCCAGTACTTC; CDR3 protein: CASTKDWGETQYF
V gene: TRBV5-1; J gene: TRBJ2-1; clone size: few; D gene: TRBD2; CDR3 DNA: TGCGCCAGCAGCTCCGGACTAGCGGGAGTATGGGAGCAGTTCTTC; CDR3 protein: CASSSGLAGVWEQFF
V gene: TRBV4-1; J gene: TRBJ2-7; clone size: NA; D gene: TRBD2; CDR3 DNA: TGCGCCAGCAGTCCTCCGGGACTAGCGGTGTACGAGCAGTACTTC; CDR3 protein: CASSPPGLAVYEQYF
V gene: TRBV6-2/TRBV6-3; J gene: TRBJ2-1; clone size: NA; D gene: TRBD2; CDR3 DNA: TGTGCCAGCAGTTACTCCCCTACTAGCGGTTTGTACAATGAGCAGTTCTTC; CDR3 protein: CASSYSPTSGLYNEQFF
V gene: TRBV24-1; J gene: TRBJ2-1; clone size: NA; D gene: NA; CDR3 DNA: TGTGCCACCAGTGGGACCACGCCCGGTACAGACTCCTACAATGAGCAGTTCTTC; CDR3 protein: CATSGTTPGTDSYNEQFF
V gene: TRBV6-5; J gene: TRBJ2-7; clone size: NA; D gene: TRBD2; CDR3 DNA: TGTGCCAGCAGTTCTCGGAGGGAGGGCCGGTACGAGCAGTACTTC; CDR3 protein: CASSSRREGRYEQYF